Described below is a single T cell receptor beta chain sequence and its context. The data were produced by immunoSEQ multiplex PCR, yet TCRdb's version contains in-frame clones alone and is incomplete. Here the sample spans about 180,000 clones, around 87% being singletons. The sample comes from a study of T cell responses to AZD1222 COVID-19 vaccine. Looked up from germline, CDR1 is WNHNN and CDR2 is SYGVQD (reference sequence). V gave up 1 base and J gave up 6 bases; unmatched junction bases: 9. The CDR3 is 17 residues long. The chain joins TRBV10-1 to TRBJ2-2; 9 nucleotides agree with TRBD2. The source material was peripheral blood, sampled on day 0 of AZD1222 vaccination. This receptor was taken from an adult in good health. CDR3 DNA: TGCGCCAGCAGTGAGTGGCGTGGCGGGAGGGGTCCCGGGGAGCTGTTTTTT. This codes for CASSEWRGGRGPGELFF.